This TCR beta chain emerged from a study of regulatory T cells in long-lasting Graves disease (dated by TCRdb to about 2021). Background for the entire study: Antithyroid drugs had been taken for less than 3 months by newly diagnosed Graves' disease patients. This study used TCR sequencing and RNA sequencing of peripheral blood to compare persistent Graves' disease patients against newly diagnosed Graves' disease patients. The study was registered as a clinical trial and conducted in China. TCR sequencing covered 13 persistent and approximately 20 newly diagnosed Graves' disease patients, 33 samples in total. Here is what the overall study found, with its caveats: Compared with newly diagnosed patients, patients with persistent Graves' disease had lower TCR Shannon entropy and fewer highly expanded clones, which suggests clonal expansion. Peripheral blood alone was examined, since thyroid tissue, which constituted the primary lesion, could not be accessed. Persistent patients shared more public clonotypes among themselves (around 2,500) than newly diagnosed patients did (nearly 1,000). The authors noted that the small sample size was a limitation that may lower accuracy. Sequencing and analysis were restricted to the TCR beta chain. Preferential use of TRBV28, TRBJ1-2 and TRBJ2-5 was observed in persistent disease, whereas TRBV20-1 and TRBJ2-1 were favored in newly diagnosed disease.

Receptors were amplified or captured by multiplex PCR. TCRdb lists the instrument as Illumina HiSeq 4000. To build TCR beta libraries, CDR3 regions were amplified by Arm-PCR using iRepertoire HTBI primers. Before sequencing, the PCR products underwent gel purification. Processing in the source paper ran as follows. Across samples, about 63 TRBV and over 11 TRBJ segments were identified and used for gene usage analysis of CDR3 amino acid clonotypes. COPE and FqMerger were used to merge the filtered high-quality paired reads into contigs. BLAST was used to align contigs to IMGT TRBV, TRBD and TRBJ reference genes, and CDR3 was defined according to IMGT. Any clonotype with a frequency above 0.1% was counted as a highly expanded clone. Shannon entropy served as the measure of repertoire diversity, while the Gini coefficient captured V-J evenness. Clonotypes shared by more than one individual were considered public. TCRdb reworked the public reads: Q25 trimming with fastp, MiXCR clone assembly, productive beta chains retained. A single entry per CDR3 protein holds the most common genes and DNA from its merged rows. TCRdb's processing, not the study's, gives the V and J calls here. In this sample the table shows more than 300,000 distinct CDR3 sequences, roughly 12% of which occur a single time. 18% of the sample goes to the ten largest clones.

In regard to this clonotype: This receptor's antigen is unknown. No much larger clone exists at a distance of one base, and base qualities are not known.

Interpreted using the paper, the time point label stands for: newly diagnosed GD, antithyroid drugs for less than 3 months. RNA was extracted from PBMCs in TRIzol for both TCR sequencing and RNA sequencing. The diagnosis of Graves' disease followed American Thyroid Association guidelines. Patients were recruited from an endocrinology department in Xi'an, China. From each patient, 8 to 10 milliliters of peripheral blood was collected into an EDTA anticoagulant tube. Ficoll Paque Plus density gradient separation was used to isolate PBMCs, and no further T cell sorting was done. An Agilent 2100 Bioanalyzer and agarose gel were used to assess RNA quality, and a NanoDrop 2000 was used to measure RNA concentration. Looking up the germline V gene (reference sequence) yields CDR1 PRHDT and CDR2 FYEKMQ. Trimming removed 1 base from V and 5 bases from J, leaving 17 bases between the germline ends. The CDR3 measures 16 amino acids from cysteine to phenylalanine. Only the CDR3 DNA stays, 48 bases, in frame from base 1.

This sample also belongs to another study, concerning T cells in Graves' hyperthyroidism and ophthalmopathy. As described in the second report: Stable Graves' hyperthyroidism was defined as no progression to ophthalmopathy during 18 months of follow-up. Hyperthyroidism patients were newly diagnosed, had a disease duration of under 2 months, and were aged 18 to 65 years. The study excluded patients with uncontrolled infections, other autoimmune diseases, pregnancy or lactation. Diagnoses relied on clinical symptoms, serum thyroxine and TRAb, thyroid ultrasound and orbital computed tomography. For the first round of RT-PCR on the TCR CDR3, the HTBI primer set was used together with the Qiagen OneStep RT-PCR kit. Most expanded thyroid clonotypes (frequency above 0.001) were also found in blood, which suggests that blood repertoires may mirror thyroid immune responses. Ophthalmopathy was separated from stable hyperthyroidism by a 13 V-J signature model, with around 90% sensitivity and about 81% specificity obtained in cross-validation and 80%/75% obtained in testing. In validation, the model predicted progression to ophthalmopathy a median of 6.5 months before onset, with 65% to 71% sensitivity and 72.22% specificity. A discovery cohort of about a hundred patients, approximately 45 with Graves' ophthalmopathy and about 58 with stable Graves' hyperthyroidism, was used to find distinguishing TCR V-J signatures. An independent validation cohort of fewer than 20 hyperthyroidism patients and about 15 patients who later progressed to ophthalmopathy tested prospective prediction of ophthalmopathy. The 90 to 100 discovery patients were randomly split 7:3 into training and test sets. In roughly six Graves' hyperthyroidism patients, the study also compared T-cell repertoires from thyroid tissue with T-cell repertoires from blood. Once sampling was done, hyperthyroidism patients were given methimazole at a starting dose of 30 mg daily, whereas ophthalmopathy patients were given high-dose intravenous methylprednisolone. The libraries were constructed in a second round of multiplex PCR and then size-selected and purified. Paired-end sequencing of the libraries was performed with 100 bp reads on an Illumina HiSeq2000. Raw data were processed with SOAPnuke, discarding reads with adapters, uncalled bases, mean Phred below 15, or no exact constant-primer or identifier match. COPE v1.2.5 was used to merge high-quality paired reads, and clonotypes were defined as unique nucleotide sequences. MiTCR v1.1 was used to align clonotypes to the IMGT TRBV, TRBD and TRBJ reference segments. Only V-J combinations with frequency above 0.0001, covering roughly 99% of repertoires, were analysed. The TCS score was defined as F50 (clonal expansion) divided by E x V (chaos), with BLOSUM62-based TCRdist calculated between CDR3 peptides within each V-J. Welch's t-statistics and random forest reduced around 550 V-J features to around 14, which were used in a naive Bayes classifier (R e1071). No statistical method was used to fix the sample size in advance, and group allocation was not hidden from the investigators. TCR Vbeta CDR3 sequencing of roughly 140 peripheral blood samples (more than 40 ophthalmopathy, 75 hyperthyroidism and approximately 17 progressor patients) is reported in the paper.

The clonotype comes from a woman under 30 with Graves disease. Donor details come from another sample of the same person, matched by shared clones. Sequenced material: peripheral blood mononuclear cells (PBMCs), taken at new diagnosis, from a patient treated with antithyroid drugs. This chain joins TRBV13 to TRBJ1-2; the D gene is perhaps TRBD1, from 5 matching bases. The nucleotide sequence is given as TGTGCCAGCAGCTTAGCCGGGGCGGGGTCATCTTATGGCTACACCTTC. This is translated as CASSLAGAGSSYGYTF.